Below are 2 T cell receptor beta chains sequenced from a single sample in a study of identical twins. From the 5' RACE reads, TCRdb called clonotypes with MiXCR, one entry per CDR3 protein. The sample has 500,000 to 650,000 distinct CDR3 sequences, 7.1% seen once. These sequences were also reported in another study, on yellow fever vaccine responses in identical twins.

The material sequenced was PBMCs. These receptors came from a woman between 18 and 29 years old in good health.

This chain uses TRBV4-2 with TRBJ2-2, with D tentatively TRBD1 (5 bases). This CDR3 region has 15 residues. The germline V gene has CDR1 LGHNA and CDR2 YNFKEQ. V dropped 0 bases and J dropped 6 bases, with 11 bases sitting between them. The CDR3 region is CASSQERLGPGELFF. The CDR3 nucleotides read TGTGCCAGCAGCCAAGAACGGTTGGGGCCCGGGGAGCTGTTTTTT.

This clonotype was detected only a few times. The chain employs TRBV20-1 and TRBJ2-3, with a tentative D call TRBD2 (6 bases). Germline CDR1 is DFQATT and CDR2 is SNEGSKA (reference sequence). The V end lost 7 bases, the J end lost 2 bases, and 13 bases lay between the germline ends. The CDR3 runs to 13 residues. The CDR3 coding sequence is TGCAGTGGGGGGGAGCGGAACACAGATACGCAGTATTTT. Translating gives CSGGERNTDTQYF.